A selection of T cell receptor beta chains follows, all from one sample in a study of human T cells and chemical hapten exposure. One entry per CDR3 protein results from TCRdb running MiXCR on the RACE reads. The table has 350,000 to 400,000 distinct CDR3 sequences, roughly 6% seen once. Material: whole blood, obtained in connection with sensitization to the hapten diphenylcyclopropenone (DPC). Receptor source: a woman aged 18-29 years with alopecia areata. Some clones in this sample may be carry-over from other donors' samples. CDR3s include the opening cysteine and the closing phenylalanine or tryptophan. The D gene is left open where the match is weak. For some rows the clone size is stated as once, few or many, or as a class when expanded; others skip it.

>TRBV2|TRBJ1-1|.|.
CASSEAGGTEAFF
TGTGCCAGCAGTGAAGCGGGGGGCACTGAAGCTTTCTTT
>TRBV7-9|TRBJ2-3|.|few
CASSFGRTDTQYF
TGTGCCAGCAGCTTCGGTCGCACAGATACGCAGTATTTT
>TRBV28|TRBJ2-7|TRBD2|.
CASRSGGTSYEQYF
TGTGCCAGCAGGAGCGGGGGGACTTCCTACGAGCAGTACTTC
>TRBV5-6|TRBJ2-5|.|.
CASSLINQEEETQYF
TGTGCCAGCAGCTTAATAAATCAGGAAGAAGAGACCCAGTACTTC
>TRBV2|TRBJ1-1|.|many
CATEGHENTEAFF
TGTGCCACCGAGGGACACGAGAACACTGAAGCTTTCTTT
>TRBV5-1|TRBJ1-3|TRBD1|.
CASSPTTGATSGNTIYF
TGCGCCAGCAGCCCGACGACAGGGGCGACCTCTGGAAACACCATATATTTT
>TRBV7-9|TRBJ1-2|.|many
CASSLEGRSPYGYTF
TGTGCCAGCAGCTTAGAGGGCAGGTCCCCCTATGGCTACACCTTC
>TRBV6-5|TRBJ2-6|.|few
CASRLNPTVSGANVLTF
TGTGCCAGCAGGCTAAATCCAACGGTGTCTGGGGCCAACGTCCTGACTTTC
>TRBV6-5|TRBJ2-1|.|many
CASSADSGNYNEQFF
TGTGCCAGCTCAGCGGACAGCGGGAATTACAATGAGCAGTTCTTC
>TRBV18|TRBJ1-6|.|many
CASSLTASRNSPLHF
TGTGCCAGCTCACTCACAGCCTCGAGGAATTCACCCCTCCACTTT
>TRBV7-2|TRBJ2-3|.|few
CASTPGQHTDTQYF
TGTGCCAGCACCCCAGGCCAGCACACAGATACGCAGTATTTT
>TRBV16|TRBJ2-1|TRBD1|many
CASSQTGEQFF
TGTGCCAGCAGCCAGACAGGGGAACAGTTCTTC
>TRBV12-3/TRBV12-4|TRBJ2-7|.|few
CASRNQGPYEQYF
TGTGCCAGCAGGAACCAGGGACCGTACGAGCAGTACTTC
>TRBV6-5|TRBJ2-3|.|.
CASSRTARDTQYF
TGTGCCAGCAGCCGAACGGCGCGAGATACGCAGTATTTT
>TRBV19|TRBJ1-5|TRBD1|many
CASSPRRDRNNQPQHF
TGTGCCAGTAGTCCCCGCCGGGACAGGAACAATCAGCCCCAGCATTTT
>TRBV28|TRBJ2-7|.|few
CASSLLEGPYEQYF
TGTGCCAGCAGTTTACTGGAGGGTCCCTACGAGCAGTACTTC
>TRBV4-2|TRBJ2-3|.|many
CASSQGESTDTQYF
TGTGCCAGCAGCCAAGGAGAGTCCACAGATACGCAGTATTTT
>TRBV6-1|TRBJ1-3|.|few
CASTATHTNTIYF
TGTGCCAGCACTGCGACACATACAAACACCATATATTTT
>TRBV6-5|TRBJ2-7|.|few
CASSYSRGAYEQYF
TGTGCCAGCAGTTACTCCCGGGGTGCATACGAGCAGTACTTC
>TRBV11-2|TRBJ1-2|.|.
CASSSLLPRGQPDAKLNYGYTF
TGTGCCAGCAGCTCCCTACTGCCCCGTGGACAGCCAGACGCCAAATTGAACTATGGCTACACCTTC
>TRBV18|TRBJ2-3|.|few
CASSPVLDTQYF
TGTGCCAGCTCACCAGTGTTGGATACGCAGTATTTT
>TRBV12-3/TRBV12-4|TRBJ2-5|TRBD2|many
CASSPLTSGGAGETQYF
TGTGCCAGCAGTCCCCTGACTAGCGGGGGGGCGGGTGAGACCCAGTACTTC
>TRBV7-9|TRBJ1-1|.|few
CASSSPAGRATEAFF
TGTGCCAGCAGCTCGCCCGCAGGGAGGGCCACTGAAGCTTTCTTT
>TRBV12-3/TRBV12-4|TRBJ2-3|TRBD2|.
CASNSGGGTDTQYF
TGTGCCAGCAATTCTGGGGGGGGCACAGATACGCAGTATTTT
>TRBV6-1|TRBJ2-1|TRBD2|few
CASSDSGGVDEQFF
TGTGCCAGCAGTGATTCCGGGGGGGTAGATGAGCAGTTCTTC
>TRBV29-1|TRBJ1-3|.|many
CSVEKGVGGNTIYF
TGCAGCGTTGAAAAGGGGGTAGGGGGAAACACCATATATTTT
>TRBV7-2|TRBJ1-3|TRBD1|.
CASSLQGASSGNTIYF
TGTGCCAGCAGCTTACAGGGGGCGAGCTCTGGAAACACCATATATTTT
>TRBV20-1|TRBJ1-2|.|many
CSAGTPRDGHYGYTF
TGCAGTGCTGGTACCCCACGGGACGGCCACTATGGCTACACCTTC